This T cell receptor beta chain was observed in a study of T cell responses to AZD1222 COVID-19 vaccine. For the study at large: Recipients boosted at about 4 weeks or about 12 weeks are pooled. Study-wide points: The donor group comprised mostly white British people and more females; the analysis possibly underestimated clonal diversity. Repertoires were obtained only post-peak T cell response. Spike-specific TCR breadth and depth grew following two AZD1222 doses.

This CDR3 has 16 residues. Germline V gene data show CDR1 as LGHDT and CDR2 as YNNKEL (reference sequence). The trim removed 2 bases at V and 7 bases at J, leaving 12 bases unmatched. Sequenced by immunoSEQ multiplex PCR; TCRdb stores in-frame clones only, minus some. The sample contains about 92,000 clones, more than 75% of which appear only once. Comments on this clone: Its specificity is unknown.

The clonotype originates from an adult in good health. The chain joins TRBV3-1 (or the pseudogene TRBV3-2) to TRBJ1-2, with TRBD1 matching 8 bases. The source was peripheral blood, collected on day 0 of AZD1222 vaccination. CDR3 in DNA: TGTGCCAGCAGCCAACCGGACAGGGCAGGGTTCGGTGGCTACACCTTC. It codes for CASSQPDRAGFGGYTF.